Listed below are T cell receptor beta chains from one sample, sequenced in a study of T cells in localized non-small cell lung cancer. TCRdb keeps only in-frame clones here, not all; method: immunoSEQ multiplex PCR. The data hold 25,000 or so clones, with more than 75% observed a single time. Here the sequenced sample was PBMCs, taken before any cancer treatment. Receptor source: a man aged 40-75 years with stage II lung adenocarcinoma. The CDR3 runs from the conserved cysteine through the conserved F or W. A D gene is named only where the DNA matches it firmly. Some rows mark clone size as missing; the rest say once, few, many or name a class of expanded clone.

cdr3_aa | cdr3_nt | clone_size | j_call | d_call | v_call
CAIYDTGSGNTIYF | TGTGCCATCTACGACACGGGGTCGGGAAACACCATATATTTT | NA | TRBJ1-3 | NA | TRBV9
CASTLGGTNEKLFF | TGTGCCAGCACTTTGGGAGGAACTAATGAAAAACTGTTTTTT | NA | TRBJ1-4 | NA | TRBV7-9
CASSEMSGGRTEAFF | TGTGCCAGCAGTGAAATGTCCGGAGGGAGGACTGAAGCTTTCTTT | NA | TRBJ1-1 | NA | TRBV6-1
CASSGGRGLFYEQYF | TGTGCCAGCTCCGGAGGCAGGGGACTTTTCTACGAGCAGTACTTC | NA | TRBJ2-7 | NA | TRBV6-5
CASSLMGTDTQYF | TGTGCCAGCAGTTTGATGGGGACAGATACGCAGTATTTT | NA | TRBJ2-3 | NA | TRBV27
CASSLRRAGGETQYF | TGTGCCAGCAGCTTAAGAAGGGCTGGCGGGGAGACCCAGTACTTC | NA | TRBJ2-5 | NA | TRBV7-3
CASRAGGSLEQYF | TGTGCCAGCCGGGCAGGGGGTTCTCTGGAGCAGTACTTC | once | TRBJ2-7 | TRBD1 | TRBV5-6
CASSLSLTGPYNEQFF | TGTGCCAGCAGTTTATCCTTGACGGGCCCCTACAATGAGCAGTTCTTC | NA | TRBJ2-1 | NA | TRBV27
CASSWGTENEKLFF | TGCGCCAGCAGCTGGGGGACAGAGAATGAAAAACTGTTTTTT | NA | TRBJ1-4 | TRBD1 | TRBV5-1
CASSHTGGWHGYTF | TGTGCCAGCAGCCATACAGGGGGGTGGCATGGCTACACCTTC | NA | TRBJ1-2 | TRBD1 | TRBV5-4